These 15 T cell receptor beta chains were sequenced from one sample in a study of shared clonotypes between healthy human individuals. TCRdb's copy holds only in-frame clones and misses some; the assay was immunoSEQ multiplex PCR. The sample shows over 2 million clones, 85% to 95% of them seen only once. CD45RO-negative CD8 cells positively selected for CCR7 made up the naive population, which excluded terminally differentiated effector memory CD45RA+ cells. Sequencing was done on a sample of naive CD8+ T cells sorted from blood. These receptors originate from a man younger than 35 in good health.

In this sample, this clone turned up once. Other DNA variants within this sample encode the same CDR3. CDR3 residues: CASSRDSGSNQPQHF. The DNA of the CDR3 is TGTGCCAGCAGTAGGGACAGTGGTAGCAATCAGCCCCAGCATTTT. The rearrangement uses TRBV28 and TRBJ1-5, with 7 bases that match TRBD1. The CDR3 has 15 residues. V was pared by 5 bases and J by 0 bases, with 4 bases of the junction left unmatched. CDR1 is MDHEN, CDR2 SYDVKM, per germline.

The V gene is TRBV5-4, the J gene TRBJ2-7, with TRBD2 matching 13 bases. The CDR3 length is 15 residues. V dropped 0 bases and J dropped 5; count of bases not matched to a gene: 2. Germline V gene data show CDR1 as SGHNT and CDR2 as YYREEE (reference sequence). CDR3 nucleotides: TGTGCCAGCAGCTTGGCCACTAGCGGGAGGGACGAGCAGTACTTC. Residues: CASSLATSGRDEQYF.

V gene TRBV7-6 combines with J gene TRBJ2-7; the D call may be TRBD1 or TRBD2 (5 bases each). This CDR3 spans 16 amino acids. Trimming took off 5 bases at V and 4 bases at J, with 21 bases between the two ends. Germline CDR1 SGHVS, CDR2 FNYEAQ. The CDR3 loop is CASSPGTGLGPYEQYF. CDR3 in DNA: TGTGCCAGCAGCCCCGGGACCGGGCTTGGTCCGTACGAGCAGTACTTC.

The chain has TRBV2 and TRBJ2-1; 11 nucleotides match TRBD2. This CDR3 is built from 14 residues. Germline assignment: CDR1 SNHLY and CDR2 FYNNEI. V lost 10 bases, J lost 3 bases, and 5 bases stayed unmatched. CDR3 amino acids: CAIPGLADYNEQFF. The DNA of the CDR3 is TGTGCCATCCCGGGACTAGCGGACTACAATGAGCAGTTCTTC.

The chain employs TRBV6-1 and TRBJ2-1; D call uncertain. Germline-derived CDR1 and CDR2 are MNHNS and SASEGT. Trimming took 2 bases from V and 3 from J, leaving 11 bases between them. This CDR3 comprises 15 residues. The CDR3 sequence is CASSESPRRYNEQFF. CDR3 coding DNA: TGTGCCAGCAGTGAAAGCCCTAGGCGCTACAATGAGCAGTTCTTC.

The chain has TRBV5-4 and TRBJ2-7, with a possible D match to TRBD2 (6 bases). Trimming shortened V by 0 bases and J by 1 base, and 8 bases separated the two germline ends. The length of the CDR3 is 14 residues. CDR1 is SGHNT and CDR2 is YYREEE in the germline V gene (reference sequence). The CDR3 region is CASSLGEESYEQYF. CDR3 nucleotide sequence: TGTGCCAGCAGCTTGGGGGAGGAATCCTACGAGCAGTACTTC.

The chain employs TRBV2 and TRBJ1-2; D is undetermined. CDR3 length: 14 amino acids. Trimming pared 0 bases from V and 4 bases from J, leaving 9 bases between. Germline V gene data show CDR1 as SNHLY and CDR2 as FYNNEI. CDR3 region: CASSEALDFYGYTF. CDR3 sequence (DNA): TGTGCCAGCAGTGAAGCTTTGGATTTCTATGGCTACACCTTC.

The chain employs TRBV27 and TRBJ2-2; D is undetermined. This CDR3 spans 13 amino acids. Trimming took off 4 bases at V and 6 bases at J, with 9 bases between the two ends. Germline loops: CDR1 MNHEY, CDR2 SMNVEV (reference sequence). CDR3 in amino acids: CASSSFGAGELFF. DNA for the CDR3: TGTGCCAGCAGTTCTTTTGGCGCCGGGGAGCTGTTTTTT.

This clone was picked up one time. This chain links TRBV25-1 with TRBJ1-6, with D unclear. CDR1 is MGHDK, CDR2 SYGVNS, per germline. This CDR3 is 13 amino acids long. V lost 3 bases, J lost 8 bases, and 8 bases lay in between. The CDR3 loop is CASSDGPYSPLHF. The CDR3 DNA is TGTGCCAGCAGTGATGGACCTTATTCACCCCTCCACTTT.

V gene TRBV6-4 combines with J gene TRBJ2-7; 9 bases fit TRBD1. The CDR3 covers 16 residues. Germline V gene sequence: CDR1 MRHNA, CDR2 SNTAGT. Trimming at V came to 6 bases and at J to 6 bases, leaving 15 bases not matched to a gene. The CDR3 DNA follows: TGTGCCAGCAGCCCACCTCCGGGACAGGGACCCGCCGAGCAGTACTTC. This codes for CASSPPPGQGPAEQYF.

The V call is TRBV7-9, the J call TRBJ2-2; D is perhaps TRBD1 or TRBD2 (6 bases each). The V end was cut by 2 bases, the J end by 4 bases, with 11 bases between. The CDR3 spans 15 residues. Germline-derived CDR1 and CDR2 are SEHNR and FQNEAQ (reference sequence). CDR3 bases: TGTGCCAGCAGCTTATCACAGGGAGGCACCGGGGAGCTGTTTTTT. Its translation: CASSLSQGGTGELFF.

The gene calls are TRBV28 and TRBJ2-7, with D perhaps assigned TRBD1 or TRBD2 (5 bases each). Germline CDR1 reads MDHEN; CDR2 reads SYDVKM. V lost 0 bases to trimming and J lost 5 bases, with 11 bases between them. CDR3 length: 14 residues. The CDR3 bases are TGTGCCAGCAGTTTATGGGGGGTTATGGACGAGCAGTACTTC. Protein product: CASSLWGVMDEQYF.

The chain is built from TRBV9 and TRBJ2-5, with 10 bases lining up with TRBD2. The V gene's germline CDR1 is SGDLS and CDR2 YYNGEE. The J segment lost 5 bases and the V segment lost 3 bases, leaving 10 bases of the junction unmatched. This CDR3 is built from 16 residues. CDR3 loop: CASSALGLAVAETQYF. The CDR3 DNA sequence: TGTGCCAGCAGCGCCCTCGGACTAGCGGTCGCGGAGACCCAGTACTTC.

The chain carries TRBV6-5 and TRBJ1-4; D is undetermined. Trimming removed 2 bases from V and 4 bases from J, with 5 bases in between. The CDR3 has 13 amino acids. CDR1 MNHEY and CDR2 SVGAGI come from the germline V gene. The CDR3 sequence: CASSYVVNEKLFF. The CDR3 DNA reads TGTGCCAGCAGTTACGTCGTTAATGAAAAACTGTTTTTT.

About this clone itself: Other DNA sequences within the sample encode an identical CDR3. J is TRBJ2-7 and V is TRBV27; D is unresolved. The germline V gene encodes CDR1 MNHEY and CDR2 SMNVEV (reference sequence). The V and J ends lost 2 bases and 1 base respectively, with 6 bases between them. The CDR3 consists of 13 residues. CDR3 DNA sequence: TGTGCCAGCAGTTTACAGGAATCCTACGAGCAGTACTTC. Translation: CASSLQESYEQYF.